Below, 15 T cell receptor beta chains from the same sample are listed, as sequenced in a study of control samples from healthy donors and cancer patients. Sequenced by immunoSEQ multiplex PCR; TCRdb stores in-frame clones only, minus some. The repertoire consists of around 78,000 clones, with 90% to 95% occurring once and the leading ten covering around 4.5%. Specimen: blood. The receptors come from a woman in her late teens or twenties in good health.

The V and J genes are TRBV29-1 and TRBJ1-2; D gene unclear. This CDR3 region has 11 residues. Trimming took 0 bases from V and 2 from J, leaving 1 base between them. Germline lookup yields CDR1 SQVTM and CDR2 ANQGSEA. CDR3 DNA sequence: TGCAGCGTTGAAGAGAACTATGGCTACACCTTC. Its translation is CSVEENYGYTF.

The V gene is TRBV4-2, the J gene TRBJ2-1, with 8 bases matching TRBD1. The CDR3 loop spans 15 amino acids. Germline CDR1 is LGHNA and CDR2 is YNFKEQ. V lost 1 base, J lost 5 bases, and 4 bases stayed unmatched. The CDR3 DNA follows: TGTGCCAGCAGCCAAGGGACAGGGCCCCACAATGAGCAGTTCTTC. It specifies CASSQGTGPHNEQFF.

The V gene is TRBV7-6, the J gene TRBJ1-5; D not resolved. The germline V gene encodes CDR1 SGHVS and CDR2 FNYEAQ. The CDR3 runs 16 residues. Between the trimmed V and J ends, which lost 1 base and 7 bases, there was a span of 17 bases. CDR3 nucleotides: TGTGCCAGCAGCTTAGTGGCAGGTTCCTTGGGACAGCCCCAGCATTTT. Protein: CASSLVAGSLGQPQHF.

The CDR3 is CASSFDSYGYTF. Written as DNA, the CDR3 is TGTGCCAGCAGTTTTGACAGCTATGGCTACACCTTC. The genes are TRBV28 and TRBJ1-2; a weak D match, TRBD1 (5 bases). The CDR3 loop spans 12 amino acids. Trimming shortened V by 3 bases and J by 4 bases, and 6 bases separated the two germline ends. The germline V gene encodes CDR1 MDHEN and CDR2 SYDVKM.

This clone is a singleton in its sample. The chain combines TRBV6-1 with TRBJ2-3, with 9 bases that match TRBD1. This CDR3 is 20 amino acids long. CDR1 and CDR2 from the germline V gene are MNHNS and SASEGT. V gave up 2 bases and J gave up 0 bases; unmatched junction bases: 15. The CDR3 nucleotides are TGTGCCAGCAGTGAACGTAGTTTGGGGGACAGGGCGTTTAGCACAGATACGCAGTATTTT. Translated, it gives CASSERSLGDRAFSTDTQYF.

This clone was counted once. The CDR3 DNA reads as TGCAGCGTTTGGGGGGGCCACGAGCAGTACTTC. Protein sequence: CSVWGGHEQYF. The rearrangement joins TRBV29-1 to TRBJ2-7; possible D gene TRBD2, 7 bases. The V gene lost 5 bases and the J gene lost 5 bases, with 10 bases spanning the gap. The germline CDR1 and CDR2 sequences are SQVTM and ANQGSEA. The CDR3 spans 11 residues.

This clone was counted once. The chain is built from TRBV5-4 and TRBJ1-1; unclear D gene. Per germline, CDR1 SGHNT and CDR2 YYREEE (reference sequence). V was trimmed by 0 bases and J by 4 bases, leaving 10 bases between them. The CDR3 loop spans 14 amino acids. DNA for the CDR3: TGTGCCAGCAGCTTGGGTCGGGGTGGCACTGAAGCTTTCTTT. This translates into CASSLGRGGTEAFF. The variable domain in full, with the rest retrieved from reference TRBV5-4 and TRBJ1-1, is ETGVTQSPTHLIKTRGQQVTLRCSSQSGHNTVSWYQQALGQGPQFIFQYYREEENGRGNFPPRFSGLQFPNYSSELNVNALELDDSALYLCASSLGRGGTEAFFGQGTRLTVV.

In this sample, this clone turned up once. The V call is TRBV27, the J call TRBJ2-3; D is ambiguous. Deletions cut 7 bases from V and 2 bases from J, with 4 bases between. The CDR3 sequence is 11 residues long. CDR1 is MNHEY and CDR2 is SMNVEV in the germline V gene (reference sequence). The CDR3, as DNA: TGTGCCAGCAAGTACACAGATACGCAGTATTTT. Its translation: CASKYTDTQYF.

The rearrangement uses TRBV12-3 or TRBV12-4 and TRBJ1-2, with a weak D call TRBD1 (5 bases). The length of the CDR3 is 12 residues. The V gene lost 6 bases and the J gene lost 7 bases, with 12 bases spanning the gap. CDR3 DNA sequence: TGTGCCAGCAGCCCAGGGACGGGTGGCTACACCTTC. It translates to CASSPGTGGYTF.

The chain employs TRBV7-2 and TRBJ2-7; TRBD2 agrees at 10 bases. V lost 2 bases to trimming and J lost 6 bases; unmatched junction nucleotides: 1. The CDR3 is made up of 13 amino acids. The germline CDR1 and CDR2 sequences are SGHTA and FQGNSA. The CDR3 region is CASSLTSGAEQYF. The CDR3 nucleotides read TGTGCCAGCAGCTTAACTAGCGGGGCCGAGCAGTACTTC.

This clone was recorded once. The V call is TRBV7-3, the J call TRBJ2-1, with D possibly being TRBD1 (6 bases). The CDR3 is made up of 14 amino acids. Trimming cost V 3 bases and J 8 bases, with 14 bases left between them. Germline V gives CDR1 SGHTA, CDR2 FQGTGA. The CDR3 nucleotides read TGTGCCAGCAGCTTGACAGGCCGGCGTGATGAGCAGTTCTTC. Translation: CASSLTGRRDEQFF. Filled out from reference TRBV7-3 and TRBJ2-1, the complete variable domain reads GAGVSQTPSNKVTEKGKYVELRCDPISGHTALYWYRQSLGQGPEFLIYFQGTGAADDSGLPNDRFFAVRPEGSVSTLKIQRTERGDSAVYLCASSLTGRRDEQFFGPGTRLTVL.

The chain carries TRBV4-1 and TRBJ2-5; D is undetermined. CDR1 is MGHRA and CDR2 is YSYEKL in the germline V gene. V was cut by 0 bases and J by 4 bases, with 12 bases left in between. CDR3 length: 15 residues. Here the CDR3 reads CASSQERFSIETQYF. The CDR3 DNA sequence: TGCGCCAGCAGCCAAGAAAGGTTTAGCATAGAGACCCAGTACTTC.

The rearrangement joins TRBV3-1 (or the pseudogene TRBV3-2) to TRBJ1-2; 10 nucleotides agree with TRBD1. CDR1 and CDR2 from the germline V gene are LGHDT and YNNKEL (reference sequence). V trimming: 4 bases; J trimming: 7 bases; junction bases outside the gene matches: 3. CDR3 size: 13 residues. The CDR3 DNA is TGTGCCAGCAGCCGACAGGGGGCGGGTGGCTACACCTTC. This translates into CASSRQGAGGYTF.

The chain is built from TRBV28 and TRBJ2-7, with D tentatively TRBD1 (6 bases). V lost 10 bases, J lost 0 bases, and 13 bases lay in between. The CDR3 is made up of 13 amino acids. CDR1 is MDHEN and CDR2 is SYDVKM in the germline V gene. CDR3 loop: CATQTGLSYEQYF. For the CDR3, the DNA is TGTGCCACCCAAACAGGGCTCTCCTACGAGCAGTACTTC.

V usage is TRBV29-1 and J usage is TRBJ1-5; D not certain. The CDR3 is 13 amino acids. Per the germline V gene, CDR1 is SQVTM and CDR2 is ANQGSEA. The ends were cut back, 4 bases at V and 1 base at J, with 8 bases in the middle. The CDR3 DNA sequence: TGCAGCGTTGCCTTAGGCAGCAATCAGCCCCAGCATTTT. This translates into CSVALGSNQPQHF.